The 32 T cell receptor beta chains below come from one sample, sequenced in a study of shared clonotypes between healthy human individuals. Profiling relied on immunoSEQ multiplex PCR, and the TCRdb table lists in-frame clones only, not all of them. The sample carries around 2.1 million clones, about 93% recorded once. Positively selected for CCR7, the CD45RO-negative cells used as naive CD8 cells excluded terminally differentiated effector memory CD45RA+ cells. Input material: naive CD8+ T cells from PBMCs. The receptor source for this set is a man between 18 and 35 years old in good health. Some clones in this sample may be carry-over from other donors' samples.

The chain carries TRBV28 and TRBJ2-7; no clear D. CDR1 and CDR2 from the germline V gene are MDHEN and SYDVKM. Trimming cost V 5 bases and J 2 bases, with 10 bases left between them. The CDR3 consists of 13 residues. In nucleotides, the CDR3 is TGTGCCAGCAGTCCCACTCTAACCTACGAGCAGTACTTC. Protein: CASSPTLTYEQYF.

V gene TRBV7-2 combines with J gene TRBJ2-3; D may be TRBD2 (5 bases). Per germline, CDR1 SGHTA and CDR2 FQGNSA. This CDR3 has 15 residues. Between the trimmed V and J ends, which lost 4 bases and 0 bases, there was a span of 11 bases. The CDR3 reads CASSSERYSTDTQYF. In nucleotides, the CDR3 is TGTGCCAGCAGCTCCGAGCGGTATAGCACAGATACGCAGTATTTT.

CDR3 loop: CASSPGTGNTGELFF. The CDR3 DNA is TGTGCCAGCAGTCCCGGGACAGGGAACACCGGGGAGCTGTTTTTT. J is TRBJ2-2 and V is TRBV28; 8 bases align to TRBD1. There are 15 residues in the CDR3. In germline, CDR1 is MDHEN, CDR2 SYDVKM. V lost 5 bases to trimming and J lost 1 base; unmatched junction nucleotides: 3.

Worth noting for this clone: In the same sample, other DNA sequences code for this CDR3. This chain links TRBV30 with TRBJ2-7; 8 positions agree with TRBD2. CDR3 length: 13 amino acids. Germline V gives CDR1 GTSNPN, CDR2 SVGIG (reference sequence). Trimming at V came to 0 bases and at J to 4 bases, leaving 2 bases not matched to a gene. Here the CDR3 reads CAWSVLAGYEQYF. The CDR3 coding sequence is TGTGCCTGGAGTGTATTAGCGGGATACGAGCAGTACTTC.

The chain joins TRBV27 to TRBJ2-7; D gene uncertain. Germline values: CDR1 MNHEY, CDR2 SMNVEV (reference sequence). The V end lost 2 bases, the J end lost 0 bases, and 8 bases lay between the germline ends. This CDR3 has 14 amino acids. CDR3 sequence reads: CASSLQVASYEQYF. The CDR3 region has the DNA TGTGCCAGCAGTTTACAGGTCGCCTCCTACGAGCAGTACTTC.

As regards this clone: The sample holds other DNA sequences that translate to the same CDR3. This chain connects TRBV27 to TRBJ2-3, with D unresolved. The CDR3 has 12 amino acids. In germline, CDR1 is MNHEY, CDR2 SMNVEV (reference sequence). Trimming pared 9 bases from V and 0 bases from J, leaving 7 bases between. The CDR3 loop is CASTGSTDTQYF. CDR3 bases: TGTGCCAGTACTGGTAGCACAGATACGCAGTATTTT.

The gene calls are TRBV15 and TRBJ2-2, with a possible D match to TRBD2 (5 bases). The germline V gene encodes CDR1 LNHNV and CDR2 YYDKDF (reference sequence). The CDR3 loop spans 14 amino acids. Trimming removed 5 bases from V and 4 bases from J, with 11 bases in between. This chain's CDR3 is CATSSDFTTGELFF. The CDR3 region has the DNA TGTGCCACCAGCTCGGACTTCACCACCGGGGAGCTGTTTTTT. The full variable domain, its missing parts supplied by reference TRBV15 and TRBJ2-2, is DAMVIQNPRYQVTQFGKPVTLSCSQTLNHNVMYWYQQKSSQAPKLLFHYYDKDFNNEADTPDNFQSRRPNTSFCFLDIRSPGLGDTAMYLCATSSDFTTGELFFGEGSRLTVL.

CDR3 nucleotides: TGTGCCAGCAGTTTACAAATGGGGGTTCCAGCGGGGACTATCCAAGAGACCCAGTACTTC. Protein: CASSLQMGVPAGTIQETQYF. The genes are TRBV28 and TRBJ2-5, with 7 nucleotides matching TRBD2. CDR3 length: 20 residues. Trimming at V came to 2 bases and at J to 1 base, leaving 19 bases not matched to a gene. CDR1 and CDR2 from the germline V gene are MDHEN and SYDVKM.

This chain joins TRBV10-3 and TRBJ2-2, with D perhaps matching TRBD1 or TRBD2 (6 bases each). Trimming pared 2 bases from V and 4 bases from J, leaving 17 bases between. CDR3 length: 17 amino acids. Germline CDR1 ENHRY, CDR2 SYGVKD. CDR3 in amino acids: CAISEVGRGGSTGELFF. The DNA of the CDR3 is TGTGCCATCAGTGAGGTCGGCAGGGGAGGTAGCACCGGGGAGCTGTTTTTT.

The rearrangement links TRBV9 to TRBJ2-3, with D hard to call. The CDR3 spans 11 residues. From germline, CDR1 is SGDLS and CDR2 YYNGEE. V was pared by 4 bases and J by 8 bases, with 8 bases between. CDR3: CASSLTSTQYF. CDR3 sequence (DNA): TGTGCCAGCAGCCTAACGAGTACGCAGTATTTT.

The chain combines TRBV7-2 with TRBJ2-7, with D possibly being TRBD1 (5 bases). Trimming shortened V by 5 bases and J by 2 bases, and 13 bases separated the two germline ends. The CDR3 length is 14 residues. Looked up from germline, CDR1 is SGHTA and CDR2 is FQGNSA. CDR3 DNA sequence: TGTGCCAGCAGCACCCGACAGAGCCCCTACGAGCAGTACTTC. Amino acid sequence: CASSTRQSPYEQYF.

V is TRBV19 and J is TRBJ2-1, with D possibly called TRBD1 or TRBD2 (5 bases each). Germline V gene data show CDR1 as LNHDA and CDR2 as SQIVND (reference sequence). CDR3 length equals 16 residues. V was pared by 1 base and J by 2 bases, with 12 bases between. CDR3 protein: CASSIAILGPYNEQFF. The CDR3 DNA reads TGTGCCAGTAGTATAGCCATTCTGGGACCCTACAATGAGCAGTTCTTC.

The chain couples TRBV5-4 to TRBJ2-7; the match to TRBD2 covers 10 bases. Germline V CDR1 and CDR2: SGHNT, YYREEE (reference sequence). The CDR3 totals 15 residues. J lost 0 bases, V lost 1 base, and 1 base had no gene match. This chain's CDR3 is CASSLSSGSSYEQYF. The CDR3, as DNA: TGTGCCAGCAGCTTGTCTAGCGGGAGCTCCTACGAGCAGTACTTC.

This rearrangement joins TRBV19 to TRBJ1-2, with D hard to call. This CDR3 spans 13 amino acids. CDR1 and CDR2 (germline): LNHDA, SQIVND (reference sequence). Trimming stripped 5 bases from V and 1 base from J, with 8 bases between. Here the CDR3 DNA reads TGTGCCAGTAGTCCGGAGGGTAACTATGGCTACACCTTC. Translation: CASSPEGNYGYTF.

This sequence joins TRBV30 and TRBJ2-1; the D is unclear. V lost 2 bases, J lost 8 bases, and 7 bases lay in between. The CDR3 length is 11 residues. Germline V gene sequence: CDR1 GTSNPN, CDR2 SVGIG (reference sequence). CDR3 sequence reads: CAWSILDEQFF. The CDR3 bases are TGTGCCTGGAGTATCTTGGATGAGCAGTTCTTC.

This rearrangement joins TRBV4-1 to TRBJ2-5; 9 bases map to TRBD2. Unmatched junction bases numbered 7, after V lost 4 bases and J lost 1 base. This CDR3 is built from 16 residues. CDR1 is MGHRA, CDR2 YSYEKL, per germline. The CDR3 sequence: CASSPLAGATQETQYF. The DNA for the CDR3 is TGCGCCAGCAGCCCCTTAGCGGGAGCGACCCAAGAGACCCAGTACTTC.

This chain connects TRBV2 to TRBJ2-5, with 12 bases aligning to TRBD2. V shed 6 bases and J 5 bases; nucleotides not matched to a gene: 13. The CDR3 length is 17 residues. Germline CDR1 and CDR2: SNHLY and FYNNEI. CDR3 in amino acids: CASRVVLAGGLEETQYF. The CDR3 DNA follows: TGTGCCAGCAGGGTCGTGCTAGCGGGAGGGCTGGAGGAGACCCAGTACTTC.

The chain employs TRBV28 and TRBJ1-1; D is uncertain. This CDR3 comprises 14 residues. V gave up 5 bases and J gave up 4 bases, with 14 bases separating them. The V gene's germline CDR1 is MDHEN and CDR2 SYDVKM. The CDR3 DNA is TGTGCCAGCAGTCTCATCCCCCTGGGCACTGAAGCTTTCTTT. It is translated as CASSLIPLGTEAFF.

The chain couples TRBV7-3 to TRBJ2-3; D not certain. The CDR3 runs to 15 residues. Germline V gene lookup returns CDR1 SGHTA and CDR2 FQGTGA. V was pared by 5 bases and J by 4 bases, with 16 bases between. CDR3 sequence: CASSPLDGPPDTQYF. In DNA form, the CDR3 reads TGTGCCAGCAGCCCCCTAGATGGTCCCCCAGATACGCAGTATTTT.

The chain combines TRBV29-1 with TRBJ2-1, with D unclear. The V end was cut by 0 bases, the J end by 9 bases, with 6 bases between. There are 11 residues in the CDR3. CDR1 SQVTM and CDR2 ANQGSEA come from the germline V gene. The DNA of the CDR3 is TGCAGCGTTGAAGACTTTGGTGAGCAGTTCTTC. Protein: CSVEDFGEQFF.

The V call is TRBV7-9, the J call TRBJ2-5, with 7 bases fitting TRBD1. V shed 8 bases and J 3 bases; nucleotides not matched to a gene: 3. This CDR3 spans 12 amino acids. Per the germline V gene, CDR1 is SEHNR and CDR2 is FQNEAQ (reference sequence). CDR3 in DNA: TGTGCCAGCGGAGGACAGGAAGAGACCCAGTACTTC. It codes for CASGGQEETQYF.

The V gene is TRBV4-3, the J gene TRBJ2-7; D not resolved. Trimming pared 2 bases from V and 5 bases from J, leaving 16 bases between. Germline values: CDR1 LGHNA, CDR2 YSLEER. The CDR3 loop spans 15 amino acids. CDR3: CASSQNFLGPHEQYF. CDR3 DNA: TGCGCCAGCAGCCAAAACTTCTTAGGCCCGCACGAGCAGTACTTC.

This chain connects TRBV7-2 to TRBJ1-5; D is uncertain. Germline V gives CDR1 SGHTA, CDR2 FQGNSA. The CDR3 sequence is 15 residues long. V was cut by 1 base and J by 0 bases, with 7 bases left in between. CDR3 in DNA: TGTGCCAGCAGCTTAGGCCCAGATAGCAATCAGCCCCAGCATTTT. Its translation is CASSLGPDSNQPQHF.

The genes are TRBV29-1 and TRBJ2-5; D is perhaps TRBD2 (7 bases). Germline V gene sequence: CDR1 SQVTM, CDR2 ANQGSEA. V was trimmed by 0 bases and J by 4 bases, leaving 12 bases between them. This CDR3 comprises 14 residues. In DNA, the CDR3 is TGCAGCGTTGAAGACCACAGGGAGGGAGAGACCCAGTACTTC. This sequence encodes CSVEDHREGETQYF.

The chain combines TRBV14 with TRBJ1-1; D ambiguous. The CDR3 consists of 12 residues. The germline CDR1 and CDR2 sequences are SGHDN and FVKESK. The V end lost 1 base, the J end lost 8 bases, and 8 bases lay between the germline ends. Here the CDR3 DNA reads TGTGCCAGCAGCCAAGCGGGGAGGGAAGCTTTCTTT. Its protein is CASSQAGREAFF. Using reference TRBV14 and TRBJ1-1 for the parts outside the CDR3, the full variable domain is EAGVTQFPSHSVIEKGQTVTLRCDPISGHDNLYWYRRVMGKEIKFLLHFVKESKQDESGMPNNRFLAERTGGTYSTLKVQPAELEDSGVYFCASSQAGREAFFGQGTRLTVV.

The gene calls are TRBV6-6 and TRBJ1-1; TRBD1 agrees at 7 bases. The germline V gene has CDR1 MNHNY and CDR2 SVGAGI (reference sequence). V shed 0 bases, J shed 2 bases, and the junction held 6 bases outside the gene matches. The CDR3 covers 16 residues. CDR3 residues: CASSYSRQGINTEAFF. The CDR3 nucleotides are TGTGCCAGCAGTTACTCCCGACAGGGAATAAACACTGAAGCTTTCTTT.

The chain carries TRBV11-2 and TRBJ2-7, with 9 bases fitting TRBD2. V dropped 1 base and J dropped 4; count of bases not matched to a gene: 5. The length of the CDR3 is 15 residues. Looked up from germline, CDR1 is SGHAT and CDR2 is FQNNGV. In nucleotides, the CDR3 is TGTGCCAGCAGCTTAGGTGGACTAGCGCGGTACGAGCAGTACTTC. This codes for CASSLGGLARYEQYF.

This clone was seen once. V gene TRBV30 combines with J gene TRBJ1-1; 9 bases agree with TRBD1. The length of the CDR3 is 14 residues. Germline trimming cut 2 bases from V and 4 bases from J; bases unmatched to any gene: 5. Per germline, CDR1 GTSNPN and CDR2 SVGIG (reference sequence). CDR3 in DNA: TGTGCCTGGAGTACAGGGGGCGTGAGCACTGAAGCTTTCTTT. It is translated as CAWSTGGVSTEAFF.

This chain links TRBV2 with TRBJ2-7; D remains unclear. V was cut by 3 bases and J by 3 bases, with 12 bases left in between. The V gene's germline CDR1 is SNHLY and CDR2 FYNNEI. The CDR3 spans 14 residues. The CDR3 coding sequence is TGTGCCAGCAGTGAGGCCGGTTTTCTCTACGAGCAGTACTTC. It codes for CASSEAGFLYEQYF.

This clone was picked up one time. The rearrangement uses TRBV23-1 and TRBJ2-7; D remains unclear. TRBV23-1 qualifies as an ORF whose function is uncertain. This CDR3 has 11 amino acids. Trimming pared 4 bases from V and 2 bases from J, leaving 3 bases between. CDR3 nucleotide sequence: TGCGCCAGCAGTCGAGCCTACGAGCAGTACTTC. It is translated as CASSRAYEQYF.

This chain connects TRBV4-1 to TRBJ1-3; D unclear. The CDR3 is made up of 15 amino acids. The ends were cut back, 0 bases at V and 4 bases at J, with 10 bases in the middle. Per germline, CDR1 MGHRA and CDR2 YSYEKL. CDR3 sequence reads: CASSQDWGGGNTIYF. CDR3 DNA sequence: TGCGCCAGCAGCCAAGATTGGGGAGGCGGAAACACCATATATTTT.

The genes are TRBV6-4 and TRBJ2-6, with D perhaps TRBD1 or TRBD2 (5 bases each). V was trimmed by 8 bases and J by 0 bases, leaving 11 bases between them. The CDR3 runs 15 residues. Germline V lookup: CDR1 MRHNA, CDR2 SNTAGT. CDR3 sequence (DNA): TGTGCCAGCCCGATGGGGGACTCTGGGGCCAACGTCCTGACTTTC. Its protein product is CASPMGDSGANVLTF.